These T cell receptor beta chains were read from a single sample in a study of vaccination and CD4 T cells after COVID-19. Their antigen targets remain unknown. TCRdb itself ran the PCR reads through MiXCR, one entry per CDR3 protein. The sample carries approximately 13,000 distinct CDR3 sequences, roughly 63% recorded once. Sample: CD4+ T cells from blood, cultured in vitro. These receptor sequences come from a human donor who had recovered from COVID-19. Both conserved end residues are part of each CDR3. Each record gives: V gene, clone size, J gene, D gene, CDR3 DNA, CDR3 protein. A D gene is named only where the DNA matches it firmly. Where a row states a size, it is once, few, many or the class of an expanded clone; other rows omit it.

v_gene: TRBV2
abundance: .
j_gene: TRBJ1-2
d_gene: TRBD1
CDR3nt: TGTGCCAGCAGTCAGGACAGGTTGGGCTACACCTTC
CDR3aa: CASSQDRLGYTF

v_gene: TRBV6-1
abundance: medium-sized
j_gene: TRBJ1-4
d_gene: TRBD1
CDR3nt: TGTGCCAGCATCCGGGACAGGGGTGGTGAAAAACTGTTTTTT
CDR3aa: CASIRDRGGEKLFF

v_gene: TRBV6-2/TRBV6-3
abundance: few
j_gene: TRBJ2-3
d_gene: .
CDR3nt: TGTGCCAGCAGTAACTCAGATACGCAGTATTTT
CDR3aa: CASSNSDTQYF

v_gene: TRBV19
abundance: .
j_gene: TRBJ1-6
d_gene: TRBD1
CDR3nt: TGTGCCAGTAGTTTTTTGACAGGGGATGGTTCACCCCTCCACTTT
CDR3aa: CASSFLTGDGSPLHF

v_gene: TRBV10-3
abundance: .
j_gene: TRBJ2-5
d_gene: TRBD1
CDR3nt: TGTGCCATCAGTGAGTCGACAGGGGGCAGGACCCAAGAGACCCAGTACTTC
CDR3aa: CAISESTGGRTQETQYF

v_gene: TRBV10-3
abundance: .
j_gene: TRBJ2-7
d_gene: .
CDR3nt: TGTGCCACCACCCGGGGGCCGGGCGAGCAGTACTTC
CDR3aa: CATTRGPGEQYF

v_gene: TRBV27
abundance: few
j_gene: TRBJ1-2
d_gene: .
CDR3nt: TGTGCCAGCAGACGGGGCCTCCGGATGAGAGAGGGCTACACCTTC
CDR3aa: CASRRGLRMREGYTF

v_gene: TRBV10-3
abundance: .
j_gene: TRBJ1-6
d_gene: TRBD1
CDR3nt: TGTGCCATCAGTTCGTCGGACAGGGGGCTAGGGGCACCCCTCCACTTT
CDR3aa: CAISSSDRGLGAPLHF

v_gene: TRBV6-1
abundance: .
j_gene: TRBJ1-1
d_gene: .
CDR3nt: TGTGCCACCCGACATGAGGAGAACACTGAAGCTTTCTTT
CDR3aa: CATRHEENTEAFF

v_gene: TRBV4-1
abundance: .
j_gene: TRBJ1-2
d_gene: .
CDR3nt: TGCGCCAGCAGCCAAGATTCGGTTTTCCAAGGGTCTAACTATGGCTACACCTTC
CDR3aa: CASSQDSVFQGSNYGYTF

v_gene: TRBV6-2/TRBV6-3
abundance: .
j_gene: TRBJ1-2
d_gene: .
CDR3nt: TGTGCCAGCAACACCCGTCAAAAACACTATGGCTACACCTTC
CDR3aa: CASNTRQKHYGYTF

v_gene: TRBV11-1
abundance: .
j_gene: TRBJ2-1
d_gene: .
CDR3nt: TGTGCCAGCAGCTTTGGAGCGCATGAGCAGTTCTTC
CDR3aa: CASSFGAHEQFF

v_gene: TRBV11-3
abundance: .
j_gene: TRBJ2-3
d_gene: .
CDR3nt: TGTGCCAGCAGCTCCGGGGCTAGCACAGATACGCAGTATTTT
CDR3aa: CASSSGASTDTQYF

v_gene: TRBV6-1
abundance: .
j_gene: TRBJ1-2
d_gene: TRBD1
CDR3nt: TGTGCCAGCAGCTTGACAGGGATCCACTACGGCTACACCTTC
CDR3aa: CASSLTGIHYGYTF

v_gene: TRBV7-3
abundance: .
j_gene: TRBJ2-1
d_gene: .
CDR3nt: TGTGCCAGCAGCGGCGGGCTCCCTCAACGGCAGTTCTTC
CDR3aa: CASSGGLPQRQFF

v_gene: TRBV24-1
abundance: few
j_gene: TRBJ2-6
d_gene: TRBD1
CDR3nt: TGTGCCACCAGTGACTTTAGCGGGACAGGGGACGGTGGGGCCAACGTCCTGACTTTC
CDR3aa: CATSDFSGTGDGGANVLTF

v_gene: TRBV27
abundance: .
j_gene: TRBJ2-3
d_gene: TRBD2
CDR3nt: TGTGCCAGCTTGGGGACCGGGAAAAGCGGGAGAGGAATAGATACGCAGTATTTT
CDR3aa: CASLGTGKSGRGIDTQYF

v_gene: TRBV10-2
abundance: few
j_gene: TRBJ1-6
d_gene: .
CDR3nt: TGCGCCAGCAGTGAGCAGGGAGTGAGGAATTCACCCCTCCACTTT
CDR3aa: CASSEQGVRNSPLHF

v_gene: TRBV29-1
abundance: .
j_gene: TRBJ2-7
d_gene: TRBD1
CDR3nt: TGCAGCGTTCTAAATACCGGGACAGTCTACGAGCAGTACTTC
CDR3aa: CSVLNTGTVYEQYF

v_gene: TRBV2
abundance: .
j_gene: TRBJ1-2
d_gene: TRBD1
CDR3nt: TGTGCCAGCAGTGAACGACAGGGAGATGGCTACACCTTC
CDR3aa: CASSERQGDGYTF

v_gene: TRBV2
abundance: .
j_gene: TRBJ2-3
d_gene: .
CDR3nt: TGTGCCAGCAGTGAAAACGGAGGCGGATCTAGCACAGATACGCAGTATTTT
CDR3aa: CASSENGGGSSTDTQYF

v_gene: TRBV11-3
abundance: .
j_gene: TRBJ2-5
d_gene: .
CDR3nt: TGTGCTACCCAGGGCAACCAAGAGACCCAGTACTTC
CDR3aa: CATQGNQETQYF

v_gene: TRBV7-8
abundance: .
j_gene: TRBJ2-5
d_gene: TRBD1
CDR3nt: TGTGCCAGCAGCTTAGCCACCGGGACAGGGGTTCAGACCCAGTACTTC
CDR3aa: CASSLATGTGVQTQYF

v_gene: TRBV24-1
abundance: .
j_gene: TRBJ1-5
d_gene: .
CDR3nt: TGTGCCACCAGTGATGTTTATAGCAATCAGCCCCAGCATTTT
CDR3aa: CATSDVYSNQPQHF

v_gene: TRBV28
abundance: few
j_gene: TRBJ1-4
d_gene: .
CDR3nt: TGTGCCAGCAATGGCAGGATGGGTGAAAAACTGTTTTTT
CDR3aa: CASNGRMGEKLFF

v_gene: TRBV2
abundance: .
j_gene: TRBJ1-1
d_gene: .
CDR3nt: TGTGCCAGCAGTATTGACAGCTTCTCCACTGAAGCTTTCTTT
CDR3aa: CASSIDSFSTEAFF